The 27 T cell receptor beta chains listed next were all sequenced from one sample in a study of blood T cell repertoires in COVID-19. This table comes from immunoSEQ multiplex PCR, and its TCRdb copy is limited to in-frame clones, with some not included. The repertoire holds around 170,000 clones, with 70% to 90% as singletons. The sample was peripheral blood. These receptors were collected from a man aged 55 to 70 with acute or convalescent COVID-19.

The rearrangement links TRBV5-4 to TRBJ2-7, with D maybe TRBD1 (8 bases). With 1 base removed from V and 2 bases from J, the gap between germline ends came to 13 bases. This CDR3 spans 15 amino acids. CDR1 SGHNT and CDR2 YYREEE come from the germline V gene (reference sequence). The CDR3 is CASSLNRGGTYEQYF. The CDR3 nucleotides read TGTGCCAGCAGCTTGAACAGGGGGGGGACCTACGAGCAGTACTTC. Together with reference TRBV5-4 and TRBJ2-7, the CDR3 gives the full variable domain: ETGVTQSPTHLIKTRGQQVTLRCSSQSGHNTVSWYQQALGQGPQFIFQYYREEENGRGNFPPRFSGLQFPNYSSELNVNALELDDSALYLCASSLNRGGTYEQYFGPGTRLTVT.

This chain uses TRBV18 with TRBJ1-4; no firm D call. From germline, CDR1 is KGHSH and CDR2 LQKENI. V was trimmed by 3 bases and J by 0 bases, leaving 5 bases between them. The CDR3 is made up of 14 amino acids. CDR3: CASSPSATNEKLFF. CDR3 nucleotides: TGTGCCAGCTCACCGTCTGCAACTAATGAAAAACTGTTTTTT.

This clone has just a few counts. This chain joins TRBV3-1 (or the pseudogene TRBV3-2) and TRBJ2-7; unclear D gene. V lost 3 bases and J lost 1, with 4 bases in between. The CDR3 spans 12 residues. CDR1 and CDR2 (germline): LGHDT, YNNKEL (reference sequence). For the CDR3, the DNA is TGTGCCAGCAGCCAGGCTTCCTACGAGCAGTACTTC. Translated: CASSQASYEQYF.

V usage is TRBV2 and J usage is TRBJ2-5; D perhaps matches TRBD2 (6 bases). The CDR3 length is 13 residues. The V gene lost 6 bases and the J gene lost 5 bases, with 13 bases spanning the gap. Germline CDR1 and CDR2: SNHLY and FYNNEI. CDR3 bases: TGTGCCAGCAGACTAGCATCCTGGGAGACCCAGTACTTC. It is translated as CASRLASWETQYF.

The V gene is TRBV9, the J gene TRBJ1-2, with D possibly being TRBD1 (5 bases). The CDR3 covers 15 residues. Trimming left V 2 bases short and J 8 bases short, with 19 bases between. The germline V gene encodes CDR1 SGDLS and CDR2 YYNGEE. The CDR3 nucleotides are TGTGCCAGCAGCGTCGGTGAGCCAGGGCGAAAGGGCTACACCTTC. This codes for CASSVGEPGRKGYTF.

The chain couples TRBV19 to TRBJ1-2, with D maybe TRBD1 (5 bases). The CDR3 sequence is 15 residues long. V lost 6 bases, J lost 2 bases, and 16 bases lay in between. Germline CDR1 and CDR2: LNHDA and SQIVND (reference sequence). For the CDR3, the DNA is TGTGCCAGTAGAACATCACAGGTGAGGAACTATGGCTACACCTTC. This gives the protein CASRTSQVRNYGYTF.

The rearrangement joins TRBV5-4 to TRBJ2-3; 10 bases align to TRBD1. This CDR3 is 15 amino acids long. The V and J ends lost 4 bases and 3 bases, in that order; junction bases with no gene match: 5. Germline CDR1 SGHNT, CDR2 YYREEE (reference sequence). The CDR3 bases are TGTGCCAGCAGCCCAGACAGGGGGCGGACAGATACGCAGTATTTT. Its translation is CASSPDRGRTDTQYF.

The rearrangement joins TRBV2 to TRBJ1-4; 8 bases line up with TRBD1. This CDR3 region has 13 residues. CDR1 and CDR2 (germline): SNHLY, FYNNEI. V lost 6 bases, J lost 6 bases, and 3 bases stayed unmatched. CDR3 in DNA: TGTGCCAGCAGCCCGGACAGGGATGAAAAACTGTTTTTT. It yields the protein CASSPDRDEKLFF.

V and J are TRBV24-1 and TRBJ2-1; 9 bases are shared with TRBD1. J gave up 6 bases and V 4 bases, and 9 bases lay outside the gene matches. Germline CDR1 and CDR2: KGHDR and SFDVKD. The CDR3 runs to 16 residues. The CDR3 is CATSETGTGNLNEQFF. CDR3 DNA: TGTGCCACCAGTGAAACCGGGACAGGGAATCTCAATGAGCAGTTCTTC.

V usage is TRBV6-2 or TRBV6-3 and J usage is TRBJ1-1; the match to TRBD1 covers 7 bases. The CDR3 has 14 amino acids. Germline CDR1 MNHEY, CDR2 SVGEGT. V gave up 8 bases and J gave up 1 base; unmatched junction bases: 7. CDR3 in amino acids: CASGWTGGNTEAFF. The CDR3 DNA sequence: TGTGCCAGCGGTTGGACAGGAGGGAACACTGAAGCTTTCTTT.

This clone was counted between two and nine times. The chain has TRBV7-8 and TRBJ1-2, with 8 nucleotides matching TRBD1. The germline V gene encodes CDR1 SGHVS and CDR2 FQNEAQ. The CDR3 contains 14 residues. The V segment lost 1 base and the J segment 7 bases; nucleotides outside the gene matches: 5. This CDR3 reads CASSLVPQGAGYTF. The CDR3 nucleotides read TGTGCCAGCAGCTTAGTACCGCAGGGGGCTGGCTACACCTTC.

The CDR3 here is CASSLRRANYGYTF. CDR3 DNA: TGTGCCAGCAGCTTGCGCCGAGCTAACTATGGCTACACCTTC. The rearrangement links TRBV5-8 to TRBJ1-2, with D unresolved. V lost 1 base and J lost 0, with 7 bases in between. The CDR3 sequence is 14 residues long. Germline V gene sequence: CDR1 SGHTS, CDR2 YDEGEE.

V and J are TRBV6-1 and TRBJ2-1; 11 bases are shared with TRBD2. The V gene's germline CDR1 is MNHNS and CDR2 SASEGT. This CDR3 has 15 amino acids. The V segment lost 2 bases and the J segment 8 bases; nucleotides outside the gene matches: 5. CDR3 residues: CASSELTSGGDEQFF. The CDR3 DNA sequence: TGTGCCAGCAGTGAACTCACTAGCGGGGGCGATGAGCAGTTCTTC.

This chain connects TRBV3-1 (or the pseudogene TRBV3-2) to TRBJ1-4, with 7 bases matching TRBD1. The CDR3 has 16 residues. Trimming at V came to 1 base and at J to 8 bases, leaving 10 bases not matched to a gene. Germline CDR1 and CDR2: LGHDT and YNNKEL (reference sequence). The CDR3 is CASSQALTGNGEKLFF. The CDR3 bases are TGTGCCAGCAGCCAAGCCCTGACAGGGAATGGGGAAAAACTGTTTTTT.

The rearrangement uses TRBV11-2 and TRBJ2-1; no clear D gene. The CDR3 is made up of 9 amino acids. Germline CDR1 and CDR2: SGHAT and FQNNGV. V was shortened by 11 bases and J by 8 bases, with 7 bases between the two germline ends. CDR3 in amino acids: CARRYEQFF. Written as DNA, the CDR3 is TGTGCCCGCCGGTATGAGCAGTTCTTC. The full variable domain, with the rest looked up from reference TRBV11-2 and TRBJ2-1, is EAGVAQSPRYKIIEKRQSVAFWCNPISGHATLYWYQQILGQGPKLLIQFQNNGVVDDSQLPKDRFSAERLKGVDSTLKIQPAKLEDSAVYLCARRYEQFFGPGTRLTVL.

The gene calls are TRBV19 and TRBJ1-2; perhaps TRBD1 as D (6 bases). Germline lookup yields CDR1 LNHDA and CDR2 SQIVND (reference sequence). V shed 2 bases and J shed 4 bases, with 14 bases lying between them. This CDR3 is built from 15 residues. The CDR3 here is CASSIIRGAFYGYTF. In DNA form, the CDR3 reads TGTGCCAGTAGTATAATTCGGGGGGCTTTCTATGGCTACACCTTC.

The J gene is TRBJ2-5, the V gene TRBV3-1 (or the pseudogene TRBV3-2); 9 bases are shared with TRBD2. Per germline, CDR1 LGHDT and CDR2 YNNKEL (reference sequence). This CDR3 has 16 amino acids. V shed 4 bases and J 0 bases; nucleotides not matched to a gene: 6. CDR3 sequence: CASSPGTSTYQETQYF. The CDR3 nucleotides are TGTGCCAGCAGCCCCGGGACTAGCACGTACCAAGAGACCCAGTACTTC.

This clone was counted a few times. The V and J genes are TRBV27 and TRBJ1-1; 7 nucleotides line up with TRBD1. The CDR3 is 14 residues long. V lost 0 bases and J lost 5; bases outside the gene matches: 3. The germline V gene has CDR1 MNHEY and CDR2 SMNVEV (reference sequence). The CDR3 reads CASSLSTGQTEAFF. The CDR3 DNA reads as TGTGCCAGCAGTTTATCGACAGGGCAGACTGAAGCTTTCTTT.

This clone was counted a few times. V gene TRBV7-9 combines with J gene TRBJ2-1; D perhaps matches TRBD2 (6 bases). The germline gives CDR1 SEHNR, CDR2 FQNEAQ (reference sequence). Trimming took off 8 bases at V and 6 bases at J, with 11 bases between the two ends. The CDR3 totals 12 residues. CDR3: CASDRGGNEQFF. CDR3 DNA: TGTGCCAGCGATAGGGGAGGCAATGAGCAGTTCTTC.

The chain carries TRBV9 and TRBJ2-1; a possible D gene is TRBD1 (5 bases). The CDR3 has 16 residues. With 0 bases removed from V and 2 bases from J, the gap between germline ends came to 12 bases. Germline V lookup: CDR1 SGDLS, CDR2 YYNGEE. CDR3 DNA: TGTGCCAGCAGCGTAGCTAGGGGCGCGACCTACAATGAGCAGTTCTTC. Translation: CASSVARGATYNEQFF.

This rearrangement joins TRBV19 to TRBJ1-4; D is possibly TRBD1 (6 bases). The germline gives CDR1 LNHDA, CDR2 SQIVND (reference sequence). V gave up 6 bases and J gave up 5 bases, with 19 bases separating them. The CDR3 has 16 residues. This chain's CDR3 is CASRDPGRGSNEKLFF. CDR3 DNA sequence: TGTGCCAGTAGAGATCCCGGGAGGGGGTCGAATGAAAAACTGTTTTTT.

This sequence joins TRBV27 and TRBJ2-2; 8 bases line up with TRBD1. CDR1 is MNHEY and CDR2 is SMNVEV in the germline V gene (reference sequence). Trimming took 3 bases from V and 3 from J; bases not matched to a gene: 9. This CDR3 has 17 amino acids. CDR3 coding DNA: TGTGCCAGCAGTTTCCCCCAGGGGGCGCGGGACACCGGGGAGCTGTTTTTT. It yields the protein CASSFPQGARDTGELFF.

V is TRBV24-1 and J is TRBJ1-2; D is possibly TRBD1 (5 bases). CDR1 is KGHDR, CDR2 SFDVKD, per germline. V lost 2 bases to trimming and J lost 7 bases, with 16 bases between them. The CDR3 is made up of 15 amino acids. The CDR3 loop is CATSDSHGGGIGYTF. DNA of the CDR3: TGTGCCACCAGTGATTCGCACGGCGGGGGGATTGGCTACACCTTC.

The chain combines TRBV5-6 with TRBJ1-3; D is possibly TRBD1 (6 bases). Per germline, CDR1 SGHDT and CDR2 YYEEEE. The V and J ends lost 3 bases and 2 bases respectively, with 12 bases between them. This CDR3 spans 15 amino acids. The CDR3 loop reads CASSSLRQAGNTIYF. The CDR3 DNA reads TGTGCCAGCAGCTCCCTAAGACAGGCTGGAAACACCATATATTTT.

The chain employs TRBV6-6 and TRBJ2-5, with 8 bases fitting TRBD1. Germline V CDR1 and CDR2: MNHNY, SVGAGI (reference sequence). This CDR3 is 16 amino acids long. V lost 4 bases and J lost 2; bases outside the gene matches: 9. For the CDR3, the DNA is TGTGCCAGCAGTTCTGGTGACAGGGGACGTCAAGAGACCCAGTACTTC. Its protein product is CASSSGDRGRQETQYF.

V usage is TRBV19 and J usage is TRBJ1-6, with TRBD1 matching 7 bases. Germline V gene sequence: CDR1 LNHDA, CDR2 SQIVND (reference sequence). The CDR3 contains 14 residues. The ends lost 3 bases at V and 8 bases at J; junction bases unmatched: 4. The CDR3 sequence is CASSIRDSDSPLHF. For the CDR3, the DNA is TGTGCCAGTAGTATCCGGGACAGTGATTCACCCCTCCACTTT.

The rearrangement joins TRBV3-1 (or the pseudogene TRBV3-2) to TRBJ1-1; 7 positions agree with TRBD1. Germline V gene sequence: CDR1 LGHDT, CDR2 YNNKEL (reference sequence). V trimming: 4 bases; J trimming: 10 bases; junction bases outside the gene matches: 6. The CDR3 is 12 amino acids. The CDR3 region has the DNA TGTGCCAGCAGCCTTGAGAGGGGGCCAGCTTTCTTT. As protein: CASSLERGPAFF.